One sample yielded the 11 T cell receptor beta chains listed below, sequenced in a study of T cell responses to AZD1222 COVID-19 vaccine (dated by TCRdb to about 2021). To prepare the library, the immunoSEQ multiplex PCR assay was applied. TCRdb obtained this table from immuneACCESS and retained in-frame rearrangements with V and J assigned. These tables miss some clones; where compared with another copy, unresolved V genes account for less than half of the shortfall, and the remainder is unexplained. Within this sample are about 29,000 clones, with roughly 93% of them counted one time only. Together, the top ten hold around 8.1% of the sample. The time point label here, explained by the study, means: baseline before first vaccination. The material sequenced was peripheral blood, taken on day 0 of AZD1222 vaccination. The source is an adult in good health.

The chain carries TRBV2 and TRBJ1-5; D unclear. Trimming cost V 6 bases and J 5 bases, with 17 bases left between them. CDR1 and CDR2 (germline): SNHLY, FYNNEI. The CDR3 has 15 amino acids. CDR3 DNA: TGTGCCAGCAGGGGCAGCGGGCACCTCGATCAGCCCCAGCATTTT. It yields the protein CASRGSGHLDQPQHF. The full variable domain, in which reference TRBV2 and TRBJ1-5 provide the parts outside the CDR3, is EPEVTQTPSHQVTQMGQEVILRCVPISNHLYFYWYRQILGQKVEFLVSFYNNEISEKSEIFDDQFSVERPDGSNFTLKIRSTKLEDSAMYFCASRGSGHLDQPQHFGDGTRLSIL.

The V call is TRBV2, the J call TRBJ2-1, with TRBD1 matching 7 bases. The junction had 3 bases not matched to a gene; V was cut back by 6 bases and J by 7 bases. The CDR3 is 12 amino acids. CDR1 SNHLY and CDR2 FYNNEI come from the germline V gene. DNA for the CDR3: TGTGCCAGCAGCGACAGGGTAAATGAGCAGTTCTTC. Encoded protein: CASSDRVNEQFF.

The CDR3 region is CASSIAGKNTEAFF. CDR3 bases: TGTGCCAGTAGTATAGCCGGTAAAAACACTGAAGCTTTCTTT. This rearrangement joins TRBV19 to TRBJ1-1, with D hard to call. CDR3 length: 14 amino acids. Germline CDR1 is LNHDA and CDR2 is SQIVND (reference sequence). The ends were cut back, 1 base at V and 2 bases at J, with 8 bases in the middle. Combining the CDR3 with reference TRBV19 and TRBJ1-1 gives the whole variable domain DGGITQSPKYLFRKEGQNVTLSCEQNLNHDAMYWYRQDPGQGLRLIYYSQIVNDFQKGDIAEGYSVSREKKESFPLTVTSAQKNPTAFYLCASSIAGKNTEAFFGQGTRLTVV.

The rearrangement joins TRBV5-1 to TRBJ1-3, with unresolved D. In germline, CDR1 is SGHRS, CDR2 YFSETQ. V was cut by 0 bases and J by 2 bases, with 3 bases left in between. The CDR3 totals 13 residues. CDR3 loop: CASSLGTGNTIYF. The DNA of the CDR3 is TGCGCCAGCAGCTTGGGGACTGGAAACACCATATATTTT.

This sequence joins TRBV6-1 and TRBJ1-6; the D gene is possibly TRBD1 (5 bases). Trimming removed 3 bases at V and 10 bases at J, with 10 bases between. This CDR3 comprises 13 residues. Looked up from germline, CDR1 is MNHNS and CDR2 is SASEGT. The CDR3 is CASSDRGPSPLHF. The CDR3 nucleotides are TGTGCCAGCAGTGATAGGGGCCCGTCACCCCTCCACTTT.

The chain carries TRBV9 and TRBJ2-1; 9 bases match TRBD1. V lost 0 bases to trimming and J lost 8 bases; unmatched junction nucleotides: 6. The CDR3 is made up of 15 amino acids. Germline assignment: CDR1 SGDLS and CDR2 YYNGEE. The CDR3 nucleotides are TGTGCCAGCAGCGTAGCGGGACAGGGCCAGTATGAGCAGTTCTTC. Encoded protein: CASSVAGQGQYEQFF.

The chain recombines TRBV6-4 with TRBJ1-1; TRBD1 aligns across 7 bases. Germline CDR1 and CDR2: MRHNA and SNTAGT. This CDR3 has 13 residues. The V segment lost 7 bases and the J segment 6 bases; nucleotides outside the gene matches: 8. CDR3 loop: CASKKDRVSEAFF. The CDR3 DNA reads as TGTGCCAGCAAGAAAGACAGGGTATCTGAAGCTTTCTTT.

The chain has TRBV12-3 or TRBV12-4 and TRBJ1-5; D remains ambiguous. The germline V and J ends were trimmed by 3 bases and 5 bases, with 8 bases remaining between them. There are 13 residues in the CDR3. The CDR3 DNA is TGTGCCAGCAGTTTCAGGTTGGATCAGCCCCAGCATTTT. Protein product: CASSFRLDQPQHF.

The CDR3 loop reads CASSLRGANYGYTF. For the CDR3, the DNA is TGTGCCAGCAGCTTAAGAGGGGCTAACTATGGCTACACCTTC. The chain has TRBV7-2 and TRBJ1-2; possibly TRBD1 for D (5 bases). Germline loops: CDR1 SGHTA, CDR2 FQGNSA. V dropped 2 bases and J dropped 0 bases, with 7 bases sitting between them. The CDR3 extends over 14 amino acids.

The genes are TRBV14 and TRBJ2-1, with D maybe TRBD2 (6 bases). There are 17 residues in the CDR3. The V gene's germline CDR1 is SGHDN and CDR2 FVKESK. Trimming stripped 4 bases from V and 5 bases from J, with 21 bases between. The DNA of the CDR3 is TGTGCCAGCAGCCGACGCCGGACTACTGGGAACCACAATGAGCAGTTCTTC. Encoded protein: CASSRRRTTGNHNEQFF.

The genes are TRBV19 and TRBJ1-5; D is undetermined. Looked up from germline, CDR1 is LNHDA and CDR2 is SQIVND (reference sequence). The CDR3 length is 13 residues. Trimming cost V 3 bases and J 9 bases, with 12 bases left between them. The CDR3 spells CASSILSDRPQHF. The DNA for the CDR3 is TGTGCCAGTAGTATTCTCTCCGATCGGCCCCAGCATTTT.